These T cell receptor beta chains were read from a single sample in a study of post-analysis software for immune sequencing data. TCRdb recomputed calls from the PCR reads with MiXCR, one row per CDR3 protein. The data hold roughly 870,000 distinct CDR3 sequences, with roughly half observed a single time. Material for sequencing was blood. These TCRs come from a girl aged 10 to 17 with multiple sclerosis. Each CDR3 is given with its conserved first and last residue. Fields, in order: clone size, J gene, D gene, V gene, CDR3 protein, CDR3 DNA. The D gene is left open where the match is weak. Size tells how often a clone was seen (once, few, many) or the class of an expanded clone, and some rows leave it out.

clone_size: -
j_call: TRBJ2-1
d_call: TRBD2
v_call: TRBV5-1
cdr3_aa: CASSYTGLAGESYNEQFF
cdr3_nt: TGCGCCAGCAGCTATACGGGACTAGCGGGAGAAAGCTACAATGAGCAGTTCTTC

clone_size: -
j_call: TRBJ1-5
d_call: TRBD1
v_call: TRBV6-2/TRBV6-3
cdr3_aa: CASSYPEGAGGQPQHF
cdr3_nt: TGTGCCAGCAGTTACCCGGAGGGGGCCGGCGGTCAGCCCCAGCATTTT

clone_size: -
j_call: TRBJ2-5
d_call: -
v_call: TRBV13
cdr3_aa: CASAIGGRETQYF
cdr3_nt: TGTGCCAGCGCCATCGGGGGCCGGGAGACCCAGTACTTC

clone_size: -
j_call: TRBJ2-7
d_call: -
v_call: TRBV13
cdr3_aa: CASSPPGIRYEQYF
cdr3_nt: TGTGCCAGCAGCCCCCCCGGGATTCGGTACGAGCAGTACTTC

clone_size: -
j_call: TRBJ2-5
d_call: -
v_call: TRBV2
cdr3_aa: CASSDPGRTRETQYF
cdr3_nt: TGTGCCAGCAGTGACCCAGGGCGTACCCGGGAGACCCAGTACTTC

clone_size: -
j_call: TRBJ1-2
d_call: -
v_call: TRBV5-1
cdr3_aa: CASSLDVSKIFVYGYTF
cdr3_nt: TGCGCCAGCAGCTTGGATGTCAGTAAGATCTTTGTCTATGGCTACACCTTC

clone_size: -
j_call: TRBJ2-7
d_call: -
v_call: TRBV29-1
cdr3_aa: CSVETVRTYEQYF
cdr3_nt: TGCAGCGTTGAAACAGTGCGAACCTACGAGCAGTACTTC

clone_size: few
j_call: TRBJ2-7
d_call: TRBD2
v_call: TRBV9
cdr3_aa: CASRNGRLDRYEQYF
cdr3_nt: TGTGCCAGCCGAAACGGGAGGCTCGACCGCTACGAGCAGTACTTC

clone_size: once
j_call: TRBJ2-3
d_call: TRBD1
v_call: TRBV20-1
cdr3_aa: CSAQPWGQSSWDTQYF
cdr3_nt: TGCAGTGCGCAGCCCTGGGGACAGTCATCCTGGGATACGCAGTATTTT

clone_size: few
j_call: TRBJ1-5
d_call: TRBD1
v_call: TRBV20-1
cdr3_aa: CSAEIAGTGLGSNQPQHF
cdr3_nt: TGCAGTGCTGAGATAGCCGGGACAGGCCTCGGGAGCAATCAGCCCCAGCATTTT

clone_size: -
j_call: TRBJ2-1
d_call: TRBD2
v_call: TRBV29-1
cdr3_aa: CSVWTSGSSYNEQFF
cdr3_nt: TGCAGCGTTTGGACTAGCGGAAGCTCCTACAATGAGCAGTTCTTC

clone_size: -
j_call: TRBJ1-1
d_call: -
v_call: TRBV27
cdr3_aa: CASSLSGTGGTEAFF
cdr3_nt: TGTGCCAGCAGTTTATCAGGGACTGGGGGCACTGAAGCTTTCTTT

clone_size: few
j_call: TRBJ2-3
d_call: -
v_call: TRBV20-1
cdr3_aa: CSARSPRTDTQYF
cdr3_nt: TGCAGTGCTAGGTCTCCTCGCACAGATACGCAGTATTTT

clone_size: -
j_call: TRBJ2-4
d_call: -
v_call: TRBV29-1
cdr3_aa: CSVGLQNIQYF
cdr3_nt: TGCAGCGTGGGCCTTCAAAACATTCAGTACTTC

clone_size: -
j_call: TRBJ2-7
d_call: -
v_call: TRBV5-1
cdr3_aa: CASSPGVGGVNEQYF
cdr3_nt: TGCGCCAGCAGCCCCGGGGTTGGGGGCGTCAACGAGCAGTACTTC

clone_size: -
j_call: TRBJ2-5
d_call: TRBD2
v_call: TRBV6-6
cdr3_aa: CASSFGGTSGSRPYF
cdr3_nt: TGTGCCAGCAGTTTCGGGGGGACTAGCGGGAGTCGGCCGTACTTC

clone_size: -
j_call: TRBJ2-3
d_call: TRBD2
v_call: TRBV3-1
cdr3_aa: CASSRGTSETDTQYF
cdr3_nt: TGTGCCAGCAGCCGGGGGACTAGCGAAACAGATACGCAGTATTTT

clone_size: -
j_call: TRBJ2-1
d_call: -
v_call: TRBV29-1
cdr3_aa: CGGGRDSSYNEQFF
cdr3_nt: TGTGGTGGGGGGCGGGACAGCTCCTACAATGAGCAGTTCTTC

clone_size: -
j_call: TRBJ2-3
d_call: -
v_call: TRBV20-1
cdr3_aa: CSAPLAKSTDTQYF
cdr3_nt: TGCAGTGCGCCTCTAGCGAAGAGCACAGATACGCAGTATTTT

clone_size: few
j_call: TRBJ2-7
d_call: -
v_call: TRBV7-9
cdr3_aa: CASSLVGFGEQYF
cdr3_nt: TGTGCCAGCAGCTTAGTCGGTTTCGGCGAGCAGTACTTC

clone_size: -
j_call: TRBJ2-5
d_call: -
v_call: TRBV25-1
cdr3_aa: CASSAPGGVRETQYF
cdr3_nt: TGTGCCAGCAGTGCCCCCGGCGGGGTTAGGGAGACCCAGTACTTC

clone_size: -
j_call: TRBJ2-1
d_call: TRBD2
v_call: TRBV5-1
cdr3_aa: CASSLVSSGRGVNEQFF
cdr3_nt: TGCGCCAGCAGCTTGGTGTCTAGCGGGAGGGGTGTTAATGAGCAGTTCTTC

clone_size: -
j_call: TRBJ1-2
d_call: TRBD1
v_call: TRBV20-1
cdr3_aa: CSALQGMGYTF
cdr3_nt: TGCAGTGCTTTACAGGGGATGGGCTACACCTTC

clone_size: few
j_call: TRBJ1-1
d_call: -
v_call: TRBV29-1
cdr3_aa: CSALTGLYEAFF
cdr3_nt: TGCAGCGCCCTGACAGGCCTCTATGAAGCTTTCTTT

clone_size: -
j_call: TRBJ2-7
d_call: -
v_call: TRBV6-6
cdr3_aa: CASSYSKWRLDEQYF
cdr3_nt: TGTGCCAGCAGTTACTCGAAATGGCGACTAGACGAGCAGTACTTC